The rows below give T cell receptor beta chains drawn from one sample of a study of beta chain features in type 1 diabetes. Repertoires were generated with immunoSEQ multiplex PCR, while TCRdb's copy carries only in-frame clones and drops some. This table has tens of thousands of clones, approximately 59% appearing once. The sequenced sample was Tregs from blood. The source is a woman between 18 and 30 years old in good health. CDR3s include the opening cysteine and the closing phenylalanine or tryptophan. Each record gives: J gene, D gene, V gene, clone size, CDR3 length, CDR3 protein, CDR3 DNA. A D gene is named only where the DNA matches it firmly. Part of the rows lack a size; the others show once, few, many or a class for expanded clones.

TRBJ2-7 | . | TRBV10-3 | . | 12 | CASQEHRYEQYF | TGTGCCAGCCAGGAACATCGCTACGAGCAGTACTTC
TRBJ2-7 | . | TRBV23-1 | . | 18 | CASSQGTRARGASYEQYF | TGCGCCAGCAGTCAAGGTACCAGGGCCCGGGGGGCCTCCTACGAGCAGTACTTC
TRBJ1-2 | TRBD1 | TRBV7-9 | . | 13 | CASSFGTASGYTF | TGTGCCAGCAGCTTTGGGACAGCTTCTGGCTACACCTTC
TRBJ2-7 | TRBD1 | TRBV29-1 | . | 11 | CSVSTGGEQYF | TGCAGCGTATCAACAGGGGGCGAGCAGTACTTC
TRBJ2-3 | . | TRBV30 | once | 12 | CAWNGGTDTQYF | TGTGCCTGGAACGGAGGCACAGATACGCAGTATTTT
TRBJ1-2 | . | TRBV6-6 | . | 14 | CASSSPTASYGYTF | TGTGCCAGCAGTTCCCCGACAGCGAGTTATGGCTACACCTTC
TRBJ2-5 | TRBD2 | TRBV10-3 | . | 18 | CAISDRGTSGRNSETQYF | TGTGCCATCAGTGACCGCGGGACTAGCGGGCGAAATTCAGAGACCCAGTACTTC
TRBJ2-1 | TRBD2 | TRBV5-1 | few | 17 | CASSPLGAGGSYNEQFF | TGCGCCAGCAGCCCTCTGGGGGCGGGAGGGTCCTACAATGAGCAGTTCTTC
TRBJ1-4 | . | TRBV6-5 | few | 13 | CASSYSAGEKLFF | TGTGCCAGCAGTTATTCGGCAGGTGAAAAACTGTTTTTT
TRBJ1-2 | . | TRBV6-1 | . | 15 | CASSATFGQSYGYTF | TGTGCCAGCAGTGCGACCTTTGGACAGAGCTATGGCTACACCTTC
TRBJ2-6 | TRBD1 | TRBV10-3 | large | 17 | CAISNRGRASGANVLTF | TGTGCCATCAGTAACAGGGGGCGTGCCTCTGGGGCCAACGTCCTGACTTTC
TRBJ2-1 | TRBD2 | TRBV2 | . | 15 | CASSGERGPTNEQFF | TGTGCCAGCAGTGGCGAGCGGGGGCCTACCAATGAGCAGTTCTTC
TRBJ2-1 | TRBD2 | TRBV19 | . | 15 | CASSPASGIYNEQFF | TGTGCCAGTTCTCCCGCTAGCGGGATATACAATGAGCAGTTCTTC
TRBJ2-1 | TRBD2 | TRBV5-1 | . | 16 | CASSPWGAGGNNEQFF | TGCGCCAGCAGCCCCTGGGGAGCGGGGGGTAACAATGAGCAGTTCTTC
TRBJ2-3 | TRBD2 | TRBV11-3 | . | 18 | CASSLGILAGGSEDTQYF | TGTGCCAGCAGCTTAGGGATTCTAGCGGGAGGGAGTGAAGATACGCAGTATTTT
TRBJ2-3 | TRBD2 | TRBV29-1 | . | 15 | CSVEVAGVGTDTQYF | TGCAGCGTTGAAGTTGCGGGGGTGGGCACAGATACGCAGTATTTT
TRBJ2-2 | TRBD2 | TRBV10-3 | few | 13 | CAITSGIDWELFF | TGTGCCATCACTAGCGGGATTGACTGGGAGCTGTTTTTT
TRBJ1-5 | . | TRBV5-6 | . | 13 | CASSHRGNQPQHF | TGTGCCAGCAGCCACAGGGGCAATCAGCCCCAGCATTTT
TRBJ2-5 | TRBD2 | TRBV2 | few | 13 | CASGTSGGETQYF | TGTGCCAGCGGAACTAGCGGGGGGGAGACCCAGTACTTC
TRBJ2-7 | TRBD2 | TRBV7-6 | . | 16 | CASSLPGLAGGCEQYF | TGTGCCAGCAGCTTACCTGGACTAGCGGGAGGATGCGAGCAGTACTTC
TRBJ2-1 | TRBD1 | TRBV19 | . | 15 | CASSPGTAPWDEQFF | TGTGCCAGTAGTCCGGGGACAGCCCCCTGGGATGAGCAGTTCTTC
TRBJ2-5 | TRBD2 | TRBV5-1 | . | 16 | CASSLGSGGAGETQYF | TGCGCCAGCAGCTTGGGTAGCGGGGGGGCCGGAGAGACCCAGTACTTC
TRBJ1-2 | . | TRBV7-9 | few | 12 | CASSLGAYGYTF | TGTGCCAGCAGCTTGGGGGCGTATGGCTACACCTTC
TRBJ2-3 | TRBD2 | TRBV6-1 | . | 15 | CASRTSGGGADTQYF | TGTGCCAGCAGGACTAGCGGAGGGGGAGCAGATACGCAGTATTTT
TRBJ2-1 | . | TRBV5-1 | . | 12 | CASRKLANEQFF | TGCGCCAGCAGAAAACTAGCAAATGAGCAGTTCTTC
TRBJ2-6 | . | TRBV9 | . | 14 | CASSASSGANVLTF | TGTGCCAGCAGCGCTAGCTCTGGGGCCAACGTCCTGACTTTC